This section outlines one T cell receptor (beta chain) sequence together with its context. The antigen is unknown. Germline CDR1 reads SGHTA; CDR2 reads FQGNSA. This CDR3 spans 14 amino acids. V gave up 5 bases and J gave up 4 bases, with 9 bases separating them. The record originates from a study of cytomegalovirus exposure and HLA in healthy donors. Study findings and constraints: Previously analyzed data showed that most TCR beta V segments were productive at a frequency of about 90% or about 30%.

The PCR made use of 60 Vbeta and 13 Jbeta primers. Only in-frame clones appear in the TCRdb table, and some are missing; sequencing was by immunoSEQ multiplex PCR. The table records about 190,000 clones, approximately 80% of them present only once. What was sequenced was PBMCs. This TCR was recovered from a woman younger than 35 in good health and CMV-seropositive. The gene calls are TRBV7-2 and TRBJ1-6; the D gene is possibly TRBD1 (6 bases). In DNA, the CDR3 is TGTGCCAGCAGCCCAGGGGCGTATAATTCACCCCTCCACTTT. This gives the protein CASSPGAYNSPLHF.